This T cell receptor (beta chain) was recorded in a study of T cells in localized non-small cell lung cancer. Regarding the study as a whole: Peak T cell clonality was found in uninvolved adjacent lung, exceeding tumor.

TCRdb's copy holds only in-frame clones and misses some; the assay was immunoSEQ multiplex PCR. The top ten hold about 12% of the sample, which has roughly 1,500 clones, 25% to 35% seen once. This clone was picked up a small number of times. Its specificity is unknown. Neighboring lung without atypia was obtained no less than 2 cm from the tumor margin. This sequence was found in a man between 40 and 69 years old with stage I lung adenocarcinoma. The source material was normal lung tissue next to the tumor, sampled before any cancer treatment.

CDR3 amino acids: CASSEGTGGIGTEAFF. CDR3 DNA sequence: TGTGCCAGCAGCGAGGGGACAGGGGGCATAGGGACTGAAGCTTTCTTT. J is TRBJ1-1 and V is TRBV9; 12 bases are a match to TRBD1. Trimming at V came to 3 bases and at J to 5 bases, leaving 8 bases not matched to a gene. This CDR3 comprises 16 residues. In germline, CDR1 is SGDLS, CDR2 YYNGEE.